This record covers a single T cell receptor beta chain. The antigen remains undetermined. The data stem from a study of cytomegalovirus exposure and HLA in healthy donors. Regarding the study as a whole: TCR beta sequences reportedly predicted most subjects' HLA-A and HLA-B alleles accurately. Earlier analysis found most TCR beta V segments productive about 87% or about 30% of the time. An apparent linkage of common viral pathogens to several of the most significant clusters emerged in a later analysis.

The CDR3 length is 14 residues. The junction had 5 bases not matched to a gene; V was cut back by 6 bases and J by 1 base. Germline V gene sequence: CDR1 SNHLY, CDR2 FYNNEI. PCR involved 60 Vbeta and 13 Jbeta primers. The data were produced by immunoSEQ multiplex PCR, yet TCRdb's version contains in-frame clones alone and is incomplete. In the table there are 160,000 or so clones, roughly 80% of which are singletons. The specimen sequenced was PBMCs. The chain is built from TRBV2 and TRBJ2-7, with 8 positions matching TRBD1. This TCR was recovered from a woman between 50 and 59 years old in good health and CMV-seronegative. In nucleotides, the CDR3 is TGTGCCAGCAGGATTACAGGGGGTTCCTACGAGCAGTACTTC. Residues: CASRITGGSYEQYF.